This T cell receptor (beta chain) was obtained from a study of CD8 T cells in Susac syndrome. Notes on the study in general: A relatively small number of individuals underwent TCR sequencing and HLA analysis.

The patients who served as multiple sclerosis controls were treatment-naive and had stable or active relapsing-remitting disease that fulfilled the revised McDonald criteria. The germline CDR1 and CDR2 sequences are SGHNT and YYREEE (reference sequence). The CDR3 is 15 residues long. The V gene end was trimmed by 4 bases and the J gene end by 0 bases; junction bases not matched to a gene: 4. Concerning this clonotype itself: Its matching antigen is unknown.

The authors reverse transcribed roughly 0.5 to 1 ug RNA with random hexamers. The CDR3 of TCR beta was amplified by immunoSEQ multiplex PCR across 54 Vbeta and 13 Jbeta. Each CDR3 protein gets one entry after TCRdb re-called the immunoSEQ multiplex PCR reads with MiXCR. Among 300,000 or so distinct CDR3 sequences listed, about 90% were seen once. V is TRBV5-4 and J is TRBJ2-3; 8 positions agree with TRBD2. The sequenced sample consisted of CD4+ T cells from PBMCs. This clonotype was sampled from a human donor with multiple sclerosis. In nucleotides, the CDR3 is TGTGCCAGCAGCCCGGAGCGGGAGAGCACAGATACGCAGTATTTT. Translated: CASSPERESTDTQYF. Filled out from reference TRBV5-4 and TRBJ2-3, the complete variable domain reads ETGVTQSPTHLIKTRGQQVTLRCSSQSGHNTVSWYQQALGQGPQFIFQYYREEENGRGNFPPRFSGLQFPNYSSELNVNALELDDSALYLCASSPERESTDTQYFGPGTRLTVL.